The 30 T cell receptor beta chains reported below all come from one sample, sequenced in a study of blood T cell repertoires in COVID-19. Assay used: immunoSEQ multiplex PCR; TCRdb lists only in-frame clones, some missing. The sample consists of around 81,000 clones, about 82% of them appearing once. What was sequenced was peripheral blood. These receptor sequences come from a man aged 45-65 years with acute or convalescent COVID-19.

In regard to this clone: In the same sample, other DNA sequences code for this CDR3. The chain couples TRBV25-1 to TRBJ2-1; D is uncertain. Germline V gives CDR1 MGHDK, CDR2 SYGVNS. Between the trimmed V and J ends, which lost 3 bases and 3 bases, there was a span of 3 bases. The length of the CDR3 is 12 residues. CDR3 region: CASSDYYNEQFF. CDR3 bases: TGTGCCAGCAGTGATTACTACAATGAGCAGTTCTTC.

Comments on this clone: This sample also contains other DNA sequences that code for the same CDR3. The V call is TRBV6-5, the J call TRBJ2-1; the D gene is possibly TRBD2 (7 bases). Germline V lookup: CDR1 MNHEY, CDR2 SVGAGI. Trimming shortened V by 2 bases and J by 1 base, and 9 bases separated the two germline ends. The length of the CDR3 is 15 residues. Here the CDR3 reads CASSYGRGSYNEQFF. CDR3 bases: TGTGCCAGCAGTTACGGGAGGGGGTCCTACAATGAGCAGTTCTTC.

This sequence joins TRBV24-1 and TRBJ1-2; D not resolved. V was clipped by 2 bases and J by 3 bases, with 15 bases between them. This CDR3 has 16 amino acids. Germline V lookup: CDR1 KGHDR, CDR2 SFDVKD. The CDR3 bases are TGTGCCACCAGTGATTCCAGGAGGCGGTTTGACTATGGCTACACCTTC. Its translation: CATSDSRRRFDYGYTF.

The J gene is TRBJ2-7, the V gene TRBV6-5; 12 bases fit TRBD2. The CDR3 runs 15 residues. With 7 bases clipped from V and 2 bases from J, the junction kept 6 bases outside the gene matches. CDR1 and CDR2 (germline): MNHEY, SVGAGI. Written as DNA, the CDR3 is TGTGCCAGCAACCCACTAGCGGGGGGAGCCTACGAGCAGTACTTC. It is translated as CASNPLAGGAYEQYF.

This clone has a handful of counts. V usage is TRBV19 and J usage is TRBJ2-7; 13 nucleotides align to TRBD2. This CDR3 spans 15 amino acids. With V trimmed by 5 bases and J by 2 bases, 3 bases remained unmatched. The V gene's germline CDR1 is LNHDA and CDR2 SQIVND (reference sequence). Here the CDR3 DNA reads TGTGCCAGTAGTTCGGGACTAGCGGGGACCTACGAGCAGTACTTC. It encodes CASSSGLAGTYEQYF.

The chain employs TRBV18 and TRBJ1-1, with D perhaps TRBD1 (6 bases). The length of the CDR3 is 16 residues. Between the trimmed V and J ends, which lost 3 bases and 1 base, there was a span of 15 bases. Germline V gene sequence: CDR1 KGHSH, CDR2 LQKENI. The CDR3 loop is CASSPRMTGENTEAFF. The CDR3 DNA is TGTGCCAGCTCACCGAGGATGACAGGTGAGAACACTGAAGCTTTCTTT.

The chain recombines TRBV3-1 (or the pseudogene TRBV3-2) with TRBJ2-7, with D maybe TRBD1 (5 bases). Trimming removed 6 bases at V and 2 bases at J, with 8 bases between. The CDR3 is 12 amino acids. Germline CDR1 and CDR2: LGHDT and YNNKEL (reference sequence). DNA of the CDR3: TGTGCCAGCAGGGCCAGGGCCTACGAGCAGTACTTC. This gives the protein CASRARAYEQYF.

The gene calls are TRBV6-5 and TRBJ1-3; the D gene is possibly TRBD1 (6 bases). Germline assignment: CDR1 MNHEY and CDR2 SVGAGI. CDR3 length equals 14 residues. With 5 bases removed from V and 2 bases from J, the gap between germline ends came to 10 bases. The CDR3 is CASSRTGPGNTIYF. CDR3 sequence (DNA): TGTGCCAGCAGTCGAACAGGGCCTGGAAACACCATATATTTT.

The chain has TRBV4-3 and TRBJ2-3; 8 bases are a match to TRBD2. V lost 0 bases to trimming and J lost 3 bases; unmatched junction nucleotides: 5. Per germline, CDR1 LGHNA and CDR2 YSLEER. CDR3 length equals 16 residues. The CDR3 coding sequence is TGCGCCAGCAGCCAAGATCTCGGGGGGGGGACAGATACGCAGTATTTT. It codes for CASSQDLGGGTDTQYF.

The chain recombines TRBV11-2 with TRBJ1-5; no reliable D call. The CDR3 has 15 amino acids. Per the germline V gene, CDR1 is SGHAT and CDR2 is FQNNGV. Trimming took 1 base from V and 5 from J, leaving 12 bases between them. Here the CDR3 reads CASSLVSADYQPQHF. CDR3 in DNA: TGTGCCAGCAGCTTAGTCTCTGCGGATTATCAGCCCCAGCATTTT.

CDR3 in DNA: TGTGCCAGCAGCTTAGCTCGGCAGGTTCACACCGGGGAGCTGTTTTTT. Encoded protein: CASSLARQVHTGELFF. The V call is TRBV7-6, the J call TRBJ2-2; D gene unclear. CDR3 length equals 16 residues. Germline-derived CDR1 and CDR2 are SGHVS and FNYEAQ. Trimming left V 0 bases short and J 3 bases short, with 11 bases between.

In its sample, this clone was seen once. The chain uses TRBV5-4 and TRBJ1-3; D call uncertain. The V end lost 0 bases, the J end lost 0 bases, and 13 bases lay between the germline ends. The V gene's germline CDR1 is SGHNT and CDR2 YYREEE (reference sequence). The CDR3 has 17 amino acids. CDR3 sequence: CASSLDTETLSGNTIYF. In DNA, the CDR3 is TGTGCCAGCAGCTTGGATACAGAGACCCTCTCTGGAAACACCATATATTTT.

The chain combines TRBV12-5 with TRBJ2-2; tentative D call: TRBD1 (6 bases). CDR1 and CDR2 from the germline V gene are LGHNT and FRNRAP. There are 14 residues in the CDR3. Trimming pared 7 bases from V and 2 bases from J, leaving 11 bases between. This CDR3 reads CASAKGTNTGELFF. CDR3 DNA sequence: TGTGCTAGTGCCAAGGGGACAAACACCGGGGAGCTGTTTTTT.

V usage is TRBV6-6 and J usage is TRBJ1-5; TRBD1 matches 7 bases. Looked up from germline, CDR1 is MNHNY and CDR2 is SVGAGI (reference sequence). V was pared by 2 bases and J by 2 bases, with 6 bases of the junction left unmatched. The CDR3 is made up of 16 amino acids. The chain's CDR3 is CASSYGDRDRNQPQHF. DNA for the CDR3: TGTGCCAGCAGTTACGGCGACAGGGATCGCAATCAGCCCCAGCATTTT.

V gene TRBV7-2 combines with J gene TRBJ1-2; 10 bases agree with TRBD1. This CDR3 comprises 19 residues. J gave up 4 bases and V 0 bases, and 14 bases lay outside the gene matches. CDR1 SGHTA and CDR2 FQGNSA come from the germline V gene. The CDR3 DNA reads TGTGCCAGCAGCTTAGCAGTGGGACAGGGGTTTGGTGTCGGCTATGGCTACACCTTC. Amino acid sequence: CASSLAVGQGFGVGYGYTF.

The chain employs TRBV6-1 and TRBJ2-3; D call uncertain. The germline V gene has CDR1 MNHNS and CDR2 SASEGT. The length of the CDR3 is 13 residues. Trimming took 1 base from V and 3 from J, leaving 5 bases between them. CDR3: CASSEDRTDTQYF. DNA of the CDR3: TGTGCCAGCAGTGAAGACCGGACAGATACGCAGTATTTT.

The J gene is TRBJ1-1, the V gene TRBV7-2; 7 bases map to TRBD1. The germline gives CDR1 SGHTA, CDR2 FQGNSA. With 5 bases clipped from V and 1 base from J, the junction kept 4 bases outside the gene matches. The CDR3 runs 14 residues. CDR3 sequence: CASSPRQGNTEAFF. The CDR3 bases are TGTGCCAGCAGCCCCCGACAGGGGAACACTGAAGCTTTCTTT.

The count of this clone is one. CDR3 sequence reads: CASKEGQGLSYTF. DNA of the CDR3: TGTGCCAGTAAAGAGGGACAGGGGCTGAGCTACACCTTC. This rearrangement joins TRBV19 to TRBJ1-2, with 10 bases aligning to TRBD1. Germline V lookup: CDR1 LNHDA, CDR2 SQIVND (reference sequence). There are 13 residues in the CDR3. V lost 7 bases to trimming and J lost 9 bases; unmatched junction nucleotides: 8. The whole variable domain, remainder taken from reference TRBV19 and TRBJ1-2, is DGGITQSPKYLFRKEGQNVTLSCEQNLNHDAMYWYRQDPGQGLRLIYYSQIVNDFQKGDIAEGYSVSREKKESFPLTVTSAQKNPTAFYLCASKEGQGLSYTFGSGTRLTVV.

This chain connects TRBV4-3 to TRBJ2-1; TRBD1 is a possible D gene (6 bases). Germline lookup yields CDR1 LGHNA and CDR2 YSLEER. V dropped 11 bases and J dropped 5 bases, with 13 bases sitting between them. The CDR3 runs to 12 residues. The CDR3 protein is CAARGQNNEQFF. The CDR3 nucleotides are TGCGCCGCCCGCGGACAGAACAATGAGCAGTTCTTC.

The chain employs TRBV9 and TRBJ2-7; no clear D. Trimming took 0 bases from V and 3 from J, leaving 10 bases between them. Germline V gene sequence: CDR1 SGDLS, CDR2 YYNGEE. The length of the CDR3 is 14 residues. CDR3 sequence reads: CASSVGNSLYEQYF. The CDR3 nucleotides read TGTGCCAGCAGCGTAGGAAACAGCCTCTACGAGCAGTACTTC.

This clone was counted between two and nine times. The V gene is TRBV3-1 (or the pseudogene TRBV3-2), the J gene TRBJ1-1; TRBD1 aligns across 9 bases. The CDR3 sequence is 13 residues long. Germline trimming cut 5 bases from V and 12 bases from J; bases unmatched to any gene: 10. Looked up from germline, CDR1 is LGHDT and CDR2 is YNNKEL (reference sequence). CDR3 loop: CASSAGQGIGTFF. The CDR3 nucleotides are TGTGCCAGCAGCGCGGGACAGGGCATCGGAACTTTCTTT.

This chain uses TRBV3-1 (or the pseudogene TRBV3-2) with TRBJ2-7, with D perhaps matching TRBD2 (7 bases). The V gene's germline CDR1 is LGHDT and CDR2 YNNKEL (reference sequence). The CDR3 runs to 16 residues. V was clipped by 3 bases and J by 8 bases, with 23 bases between them. This chain's CDR3 is CASSHAGGGALVQQYF. The CDR3 nucleotides are TGTGCCAGCAGCCACGCTGGGGGGGGCGCTTTGGTCCAGCAGTACTTC.

The sample holds a few counts of this clone. The CDR3 sequence: CASSDSNSWPGPGYTF. CDR3 sequence (DNA): TGTGCCAGCAGTGACTCGAATTCGTGGCCAGGGCCTGGCTACACCTTC. This chain joins TRBV6-4 and TRBJ1-2; perhaps TRBD1 as D (5 bases). Between the trimmed V and J ends, which lost 0 bases and 7 bases, there was a span of 18 bases. The CDR3 is made up of 16 amino acids. Per the germline V gene, CDR1 is MRHNA and CDR2 is SNTAGT.

The chain employs TRBV30 and TRBJ2-6; TRBD1 aligns across 11 bases. V shed 5 bases, J shed 0 bases, and the junction held 0 bases outside the gene matches. CDR1 is GTSNPN, CDR2 SVGIG, per germline (reference sequence). CDR3 length: 15 residues. CDR3 protein: CAWGTGGSGANVLTF. The CDR3 region has the DNA TGTGCCTGGGGGACAGGGGGCTCTGGGGCCAACGTCCTGACTTTC.

CDR3 in amino acids: CASSEGTQPTRGEKLFF. In nucleotides, the CDR3 is TGTGCCAGCTCAGAGGGGACTCAACCCACTAGAGGTGAAAAACTGTTTTTT. This sequence joins TRBV18 and TRBJ1-4, with D perhaps matching TRBD1 (5 bases). This CDR3 spans 17 amino acids. Germline V lookup: CDR1 KGHSH, CDR2 LQKENI. The V and J ends lost 5 bases and 7 bases respectively, with 23 bases between them.

The V gene is TRBV24-1, the J gene TRBJ2-2; D might be TRBD1 (5 bases). The germline CDR1 and CDR2 sequences are KGHDR and SFDVKD. The CDR3 has 15 amino acids. Trimming shortened V by 4 bases and J by 2 bases, and 10 bases separated the two germline ends. Here the CDR3 reads CATSEATGNTGELFF. CDR3 sequence (DNA): TGTGCCACCAGTGAGGCTACAGGAAACACCGGGGAGCTGTTTTTT.

The V and J genes are TRBV21-1 and TRBJ2-3; the table's TRBD2 call for D was not verified on the DNA. TRBV21-1 constitutes a pseudogene. The CDR3 is made up of 18 amino acids. The CDR3: CASSKGGTQKRLTDTQYF. The CDR3 DNA reads as TGTGCCAGCAGCAAAGGAGGGACTCAAAAACGTCTCACAGATACGCAGTATTTT.

V is TRBV27 and J is TRBJ2-7; D may be TRBD1 (6 bases). The germline CDR1 and CDR2 sequences are MNHEY and SMNVEV (reference sequence). The CDR3 runs 15 residues. Trimming left V 2 bases short and J 2 bases short, with 13 bases between. This CDR3 reads CASSLRDTSTYEQYF. CDR3 coding DNA: TGTGCCAGCAGTTTACGGGACACTAGTACCTACGAGCAGTACTTC.

The rearrangement joins TRBV12-3 or TRBV12-4 to TRBJ1-1, with TRBD1 as a possible D gene (6 bases). CDR3 length equals 13 residues. With 7 bases removed from V and 1 base from J, the gap between germline ends came to 10 bases. The CDR3 DNA is TGTGCCAGCACCCAACAGGGGAACACTGAAGCTTTCTTT. Translating gives CASTQQGNTEAFF.

V and J are TRBV28 and TRBJ2-4; 13 positions agree with TRBD2. The CDR3 consists of 18 residues. J gave up 9 bases and V 3 bases, and 14 bases lay outside the gene matches. Germline CDR1 is MDHEN and CDR2 is SYDVKM. CDR3 DNA: TGTGCCAGCAGTTTGACCGGACTAGCGGGAGAGTTCAGGCGCATTCAGTACTTC. Its protein product is CASSLTGLAGEFRRIQYF. The full variable domain, completed using reference TRBV28 and TRBJ2-4, is DVKVTQSSRYLVKRTGEKVFLECVQDMDHENMFWYRQDPGLGLRLIYFSYDVKMKEKGDIPEGYSVSREKKERFSLILESASTNQTSMYLCASSLTGLAGEFRRIQYFGAGTRLSVL.